The source of this T cell receptor (beta chain) is a study of T cell clonotyping in hematopoietic cell transplantation. Notes on the study in general: Broader posttransplant TCR repertoire diversity was predicted by graft donor and pretransplant recipient Inverse Simpson Index values. At the given depth, recipient repertoires were over 95% de novo clonotypes.

For this clone: As yet, its antigen is unknown.

The ends lost 5 bases at V and 4 bases at J; junction bases unmatched: 4. CDR1 and CDR2 (germline): GTSNPN, SVGIG (reference sequence). The CDR3 spans 12 residues. Clones were read by immunoSEQ multiplex PCR, and TCRdb kept only the in-frame ones, dropping some. The sample has roughly 27,000 clones, approximately 96% seen once. The receptor comes from a man between 45 and 60 years old in good health. Some clones in this sample may be carry-over from other donors' samples. The sequenced sample consisted of peripheral blood mononuclear cells. This rearrangement joins TRBV30 to TRBJ1-2; 7 bases fit TRBD1. CDR3 residues: CAWWGQSYGYTF. DNA of the CDR3: TGTGCCTGGTGGGGACAGTCCTATGGCTACACCTTC.